Each of the 18 T cell receptor beta chains below was sequenced from the same sample in a study of OX40 agonist ivuxolimab in advanced cancers. The data were produced by immunoSEQ multiplex PCR, yet TCRdb's version contains in-frame clones alone and is incomplete. The sample carries fewer than 120,000 clones, around 90% recorded once. This specimen consisted of CD4+ or CD8+ T cells sorted from blood, obtained in a trial of the OX40 agonist ivuxolimab. The receptors here all came from an adult with an advanced solid tumor such as melanoma, head and neck, liver or kidney cancer.

This clone showed up just once. The rearrangement uses TRBV11-3 and TRBJ2-7, with D possibly being TRBD2 (5 bases). CDR1 is SGHNT, CDR2 YENEEA, per germline. With 5 bases removed from V and 0 bases from J, the gap between germline ends came to 11 bases. The CDR3 runs 14 residues. CDR3 nucleotide sequence: TGTGCCAGCAGCCAGAGCGGAAACTCCTACGAGCAGTACTTC. This translates into CASSQSGNSYEQYF.

The V and J genes are TRBV30 and TRBJ1-2, with D possibly matching TRBD1 (5 bases). The CDR3 runs to 13 residues. V was cut by 1 base and J by 0 bases, with 6 bases left in between. Germline CDR1 GTSNPN, CDR2 SVGIG (reference sequence). Here the CDR3 reads CAWSGQSNYGYTF. Here the CDR3 DNA reads TGTGCCTGGAGTGGACAGTCTAACTATGGCTACACCTTC. Drawing the rest from reference TRBV30 and TRBJ1-2, the complete variable domain is SQTIHQWPATLVQPVGSPLSLECTVEGTSNPNLYWYRQAAGRGLQLLFYSVGIGQISSEVPQNLSASRPQDRQFILSSKKLLLSDSGFYLCAWSGQSNYGYTFGSGTRLTVV.

Here the CDR3 reads CASTLRQGGSYEQYF. Here the CDR3 DNA reads TGTGCCAGCACCCTGAGGCAGGGGGGTTCCTACGAGCAGTACTTC. The chain recombines TRBV5-4 with TRBJ2-7; tentative D call: TRBD1 (7 bases). V was trimmed by 6 bases and J by 1 base, leaving 17 bases between them. In germline, CDR1 is SGHNT, CDR2 YYREEE (reference sequence). This CDR3 comprises 15 residues. The full variable domain, in which reference TRBV5-4 and TRBJ2-7 provide the parts outside the CDR3, is ETGVTQSPTHLIKTRGQQVTLRCSSQSGHNTVSWYQQALGQGPQFIFQYYREEENGRGNFPPRFSGLQFPNYSSELNVNALELDDSALYLCASTLRQGGSYEQYFGPGTRLTVT.

This rearrangement joins TRBV18 to TRBJ1-2; 7 bases are shared with TRBD1. The CDR3 consists of 17 residues. Germline trimming cut 0 bases from V and 3 bases from J; bases unmatched to any gene: 10. The V gene's germline CDR1 is KGHSH and CDR2 LQKENI. CDR3 loop: CASSPPPPQGVDYGYTF. For the CDR3, the DNA is TGTGCCAGCTCACCACCGCCCCCTCAGGGGGTTGACTATGGCTACACCTTC.

With respect to this clone: The germline gene is not matched at one end of the junction; a read error may be the cause. This chain connects TRBV11-2 to TRBJ2-7, with TRBD2 identical over 10 bases. Germline-derived CDR1 and CDR2 are SGHAT and FQNNGV. This CDR3 spans 13 amino acids. The CDR3 reads CASSVSGPGLAHF. The CDR3 region has the DNA TGTGCCAGCAGCGTAAGTGGTCCGGGACTAGCGCACTTC.

J is TRBJ1-1 and V is TRBV5-1, with unresolved D. V was trimmed by 6 bases and J by 4 bases, leaving 13 bases between them. Per germline, CDR1 SGHRS and CDR2 YFSETQ. CDR3 length: 13 amino acids. The chain's CDR3 is CASKMVIGTEAFF. The CDR3 DNA reads as TGCGCCAGCAAAATGGTAATCGGCACTGAAGCTTTCTTT.

The chain combines TRBV6-6 with TRBJ1-3, with a tentative D call TRBD1 (5 bases). V lost 5 bases and J lost 2, with 10 bases in between. The CDR3 covers 14 residues. Per germline, CDR1 MNHNY and CDR2 SVGAGI (reference sequence). The CDR3 DNA sequence: TGTGCCAGCAGTGATCGGGGCACTGGAAACACCATATATTTT. It codes for CASSDRGTGNTIYF.

This sequence joins TRBV1 and TRBJ2-7; TRBD2 is the table's D call and was not checked against the DNA. TRBV1 is tagged as a pseudogene. The CDR3 has 12 amino acids. CDR3 nucleotide sequence: TGCACCAGCAGCCAAGATCATAGCGGGTCGTACTTC. Protein sequence: CTSSQDHSGSYF.

V usage is TRBV29-1 and J usage is TRBJ2-7, with 14 bases aligning to TRBD2. The germline V gene encodes CDR1 SQVTM and CDR2 ANQGSEA. Germline trimming cut 5 bases from V and 2 bases from J; bases unmatched to any gene: 8. The CDR3 has 16 residues. CDR3 sequence reads: CSVSGTSGRDPYEQYF. CDR3 bases: TGCAGCGTTTCCGGGACTAGCGGGAGAGATCCCTACGAGCAGTACTTC.

The chain is built from TRBV9 and TRBJ2-5; 7 nucleotides agree with TRBD2. The V and J ends lost 3 bases and 5 bases, in that order; junction bases with no gene match: 10. In germline, CDR1 is SGDLS, CDR2 YYNGEE. This CDR3 spans 15 amino acids. The CDR3 reads CASSGKAGLGETQYF. CDR3 DNA: TGTGCCAGCAGCGGGAAAGCGGGGCTGGGGGAGACCCAGTACTTC.

The genes are TRBV28 and TRBJ2-7; D is uncertain. From germline, CDR1 is MDHEN and CDR2 SYDVKM. V lost 6 bases and J lost 3, with 21 bases in between. CDR3 size: 16 residues. The CDR3 protein is CASSFPEKKPSYEQYF. In nucleotides, the CDR3 is TGTGCCAGCAGCTTCCCAGAAAAAAAACCGAGCTACGAGCAGTACTTC.

This rearrangement joins TRBV6-5 to TRBJ1-3; D is unclear. The CDR3 is made up of 13 amino acids. Trimming cost V 6 bases and J 0 bases, with 6 bases left between them. The V gene's germline CDR1 is MNHEY and CDR2 SVGAGI. CDR3 loop: CASSPASGNTIYF. CDR3 sequence (DNA): TGTGCCAGCAGCCCCGCCTCTGGAAACACCATATATTTT.

This chain joins TRBV25-1 and TRBJ1-2, with D unclear. V lost 1 base, J lost 4 bases, and 13 bases lay in between. Germline CDR1 MGHDK, CDR2 SYGVNS. The CDR3 contains 15 residues. The CDR3 DNA follows: TGTGCCAGCAGTGAATCCTGGAGGATTAGCTATGGCTACACCTTC. This encodes CASSESWRISYGYTF.

V and J are TRBV6-5 and TRBJ2-3; D might be TRBD2 (5 bases). Germline CDR1 MNHEY, CDR2 SVGAGI. The V end was cut by 7 bases, the J end by 0 bases, with 5 bases between. CDR3 size: 12 residues. CDR3 amino acids: CASTGSTDTQYF. CDR3 sequence (DNA): TGTGCCAGCACGGGAAGCACAGATACGCAGTATTTT.

The rearrangement uses TRBV4-2 and TRBJ2-1, with a weak D call TRBD1 (6 bases). V was clipped by 1 base and J by 7 bases, with 14 bases between them. CDR1 is LGHNA and CDR2 is YNFKEQ in the germline V gene. The length of the CDR3 is 15 residues. The CDR3 region has the DNA TGTGCCAGCAGCCAAGTTCAGGGGCTGAGAAATGAGCAGTTCTTC. It is translated as CASSQVQGLRNEQFF.

This sequence joins TRBV6-1 and TRBJ2-7; D is unresolved. This CDR3 spans 15 amino acids. Germline V gives CDR1 MNHNS, CDR2 SASEGT. Trimming shortened V by 4 bases and J by 3 bases, and 16 bases separated the two germline ends. The CDR3 DNA reads as TGTGCCAGCAGTGCGGAACAGTCTAGAGACTACGAGCAGTACTTC. Translated: CASSAEQSRDYEQYF.

The chain links TRBV30 to TRBJ2-7; TRBD2 agrees at 11 bases. CDR3 length: 15 residues. J gave up 9 bases and V 2 bases, and 12 bases lay outside the gene matches. The germline gives CDR1 GTSNPN, CDR2 SVGIG (reference sequence). CDR3 DNA sequence: TGTGCCTGGAGTCTCCGACTAGCGGGAAGGGGTGGGCAGTACTTC. Its protein product is CAWSLRLAGRGGQYF.

The gene calls are TRBV4-1 and TRBJ1-2, with D unclear. Trimming removed 5 bases at V and 5 bases at J, with 15 bases between. The length of the CDR3 is 14 residues. Germline CDR1 reads MGHRA; CDR2 reads YSYEKL. Here the CDR3 DNA reads TGCGCCAGCAGCTTGACCCGGGATCTATATGGCTACACCTTC. Its protein product is CASSLTRDLYGYTF.